This record concerns one T cell receptor (beta chain) sequence. Its target is not known. It was focal radiation plus CTLA-4 blockade with ipilimumab that patients with chemo-refractory metastatic non-small-cell lung cancer received. The entry originates in a study of radiotherapy plus CTLA-4 blockade in lung cancer. On the study more broadly: An objective response was seen in approximately 17% of patients, and disease control in less than 35%.

Assay used: immunoSEQ multiplex PCR; TCRdb lists only in-frame clones, some missing. The sample has about 80,000 clones, more than 80% seen once. Study findings and constraints: Together with interferon-beta, which increased in serum after radiation, early dynamic changes in blood T cell clones were reportedly the best predictors of response.

The CDR3 runs to 23 residues. Losses at the gene ends were 2 bases for V and 1 base for J; bases not matched to a gene: 19. Germline-derived CDR1 and CDR2 are SGHRS and YFSETQ. This specimen was peripheral blood, taken from a patient treated with radiotherapy plus ipilimumab. The source of this sequence is a human donor with non-small cell lung cancer who had stable disease on radiotherapy plus ipilimumab. V gene TRBV5-1 combines with J gene TRBJ2-1; 15 bases fit TRBD2. The DNA for the CDR3 is TGCGCCAGCAGCTTCTTGCCCCTGTCCCGGGGACTAGCGGGGGGTGGGTCCTACAATGAGCAGTTCTTC. It codes for CASSFLPLSRGLAGGGSYNEQFF. Based on the CDR3 plus reference TRBV5-1 and TRBJ2-1, the full variable domain is KAGVTQTPRYLIKTRGQQVTLSCSPISGHRSVSWYQQTPGQGLQFLFEYFSETQRNKGNFPGRFSGRQFSNSRSEMNVSTLELGDSALYLCASSFLPLSRGLAGGGSYNEQFFGPGTRLTVL.